This TCR beta chain stems from a study of T cell responses to AZD1222 COVID-19 vaccine. Study results and caveats: Clonal diversity may have been underestimated in mostly white British donors. It was only after the peak T cell response that any repertoires were sampled.

This CDR3 is 14 amino acids long. Trimming at V came to 3 bases and at J to 2 bases, leaving 0 bases not matched to a gene. Per germline, CDR1 MNHEY and CDR2 SMNVEV (reference sequence). TCRdb's table, derived via immunoSEQ multiplex PCR, lists solely in-frame clones and lacks some. In the table there are about 110,000 clones, roughly nine tenths of which are singletons. About this clone: The antigen is undetermined.

V is TRBV27 and J is TRBJ2-7, with TRBD2 matching over 11 bases. The clonotype originates from an adult in good health. This specimen consisted of peripheral blood, obtained on day 0 of AZD1222 vaccination. CDR3 sequence (DNA): TGTGCCAGCAGTTTGGGACTAGCGGCCTACGAGCAGTACTTC. Its protein product is CASSLGLAAYEQYF.